The 18 T cell receptor beta chains in this list originate from one sample, sequenced in a study of spatial heterogeneity in lung cancer. Time point of the sample: sample taken at primary tumor resection. MiXCR was run by TCRdb on the 5' RACE reads, yielding one entry per CDR3 protein. The table records over 50,000 distinct CDR3 sequences, nearly 6.5% of them present only once. The sequences come from PBMCs, collected at surgery. The source is a female donor with early-stage non-small cell lung cancer.

This clonotype was picked up many times. This chain links TRBV10-3 with TRBJ1-5, with D uncertain. CDR1 ENHRY and CDR2 SYGVKD come from the germline V gene. The CDR3 runs to 13 residues. V was trimmed by 3 bases and J by 1 base, leaving 4 bases between them. The CDR3 nucleotides read TGTGCCATCAGTGAAGGGAGCAATCAGCCCCAGCATTTT. Encoded protein: CAISEGSNQPQHF.

Regarding this clonotype: One end of the junction fails to match germline, which may point to a read error. V gene TRBV29-1 combines with J gene TRBJ2-6; D perhaps matches TRBD1 (5 bases). CDR1 and CDR2 (germline): SQVTM, ANQGSEA. There are 14 residues in the CDR3. The CDR3 region has the DNA TGCAGCGTAGATGACAACTCTGGGGCCAACGTCCCGACTTTC. It translates to CSVDDNSGANVPTF.

This clonotype was observed at least ten times. This chain uses TRBV5-6 with TRBJ2-7; 9 nucleotides align to TRBD1. Trimming at V came to 4 bases and at J to 7 bases, leaving 9 bases not matched to a gene. Germline V gene data show CDR1 as SGHDT and CDR2 as YYEEEE. The CDR3 is 14 amino acids. In DNA form, the CDR3 reads TGTGCCAGCAGCAGGATACAGGGGGCTGGGGAGCAGTACGTC. It codes for CASSRIQGAGEQYV.

In its sample, this clonotype was seen many times. The chain uses TRBV20-1 and TRBJ1-5; a weak D match, TRBD1 (6 bases). The V gene's germline CDR1 is DFQATT and CDR2 SNEGSKA (reference sequence). The CDR3 loop spans 15 amino acids. Deletions cut 7 bases from V and 7 bases from J, with 23 bases between. The chain's CDR3 is CSVRPDGGLFQPQHF. The DNA of the CDR3 is TGCAGTGTTCGCCCTGACGGGGGGCTTTTCCAGCCCCAGCATTTT.

This clonotype was seen at least ten times. V is TRBV29-1 and J is TRBJ1-1; 7 bases align to TRBD1. Trimming cost V 4 bases and J 4 bases; bases outside gene matches: 6. This CDR3 is 13 amino acids long. Looked up from germline, CDR1 is SQVTM and CDR2 is ANQGSEA. The CDR3 DNA reads as TGCAGCGTTGTAGGTCAGGGGGGCACTGAAGCTTTCTTT. Translating it yields CSVVGQGGTEAFF.

This clonotype occurred many times. The chain employs TRBV4-2 and TRBJ1-1; 8 nucleotides agree with TRBD1. Germline assignment: CDR1 LGHNA and CDR2 YNFKEQ. V shed 3 bases and J 1 base; nucleotides not matched to a gene: 7. This CDR3 contains 16 residues. Here the CDR3 reads CASSQAVGQGNTEAFF. The CDR3 DNA reads as TGTGCCAGCAGCCAGGCAGTTGGACAGGGGAACACTGAAGCTTTCTTT.

The chain is built from TRBV12-3 or TRBV12-4 and TRBJ2-3, with TRBD2 matching 16 bases. The ends lost 7 bases at V and 2 bases at J; junction bases unmatched: 3. This CDR3 region has 16 residues. CDR3 bases: TGTGCCAGCAAGGGACTAGCGGGGGGGACCACAGATACGCAGTATTTT. This sequence encodes CASKGLAGGTTDTQYF.

This clonotype was found a few times. The chain combines TRBV28 with TRBJ2-1; D possibly corresponds to TRBD2 (6 bases). The CDR3 covers 13 residues. CDR1 and CDR2 from the germline V gene are MDHEN and SYDVKM. The V end was cut by 6 bases, the J end by 8 bases, with 14 bases between. CDR3 amino acids: CASRMGTPDEQFF. CDR3 in DNA: TGTGCCAGCAGGATGGGGACTCCCGATGAGCAGTTCTTC.

This clonotype was seen at least ten times. The genes are TRBV19 and TRBJ1-5, with a tentative D call TRBD1 (5 bases). This CDR3 has 17 amino acids. Germline loops: CDR1 LNHDA, CDR2 SQIVND (reference sequence). V lost 3 bases and J 3 bases, leaving 18 bases between the germline ends. CDR3 coding DNA: TGTGCCAGTAGTATCAAAAAAGGGGTGTGGGACAATCAGCCCCAGCATTTT. Translating it yields CASSIKKGVWDNQPQHF.

This rearrangement joins TRBV6-2 or TRBV6-3 to TRBJ2-5, with D tentatively TRBD2 (5 bases). Germline V gene data show CDR1 as MNHEY and CDR2 as SVGEGT. The CDR3 length is 13 residues. CDR3 protein: CAGKRAAQETQYF. The CDR3 region has the DNA TGTGCGGGCAAGAGGGCAGCACAAGAGACCCAGTACTTC.

This clonotype showed up many times. V usage is TRBV7-3 and J usage is TRBJ2-5, with TRBD2 matching over 7 bases. There are 13 residues in the CDR3. V was pared by 4 bases and J by 5 bases, with 4 bases of the junction left unmatched. CDR1 and CDR2 (germline): SGHTA, FQGTGA. The CDR3 here is CASSYRGGETQYF. CDR3 in DNA: TGTGCCAGCAGCTACCGGGGAGGGGAGACCCAGTACTTC.

The rearrangement links TRBV5-1 to TRBJ2-5; D might be TRBD1 (5 bases). Trimming removed 4 bases at V and 5 bases at J, with 18 bases between. CDR1 and CDR2 from the germline V gene are SGHRS and YFSETQ. This CDR3 has 15 residues. The CDR3 DNA is TGCGCCAGCAGCCCACTGGACACCAAGGAGGAGACCCAGTACTTC. Encoded protein: CASSPLDTKEETQYF.

A word on this clonotype: This may be a read error, as it is one base from a much larger clone. The chain has TRBV13 and TRBJ1-1; possible D gene TRBD1, 5 bases. Germline CDR1 is PRHDT and CDR2 is FYEKMQ (reference sequence). The V gene lost 5 bases and the J gene lost 11 bases, with 12 bases spanning the gap. The CDR3 spans 11 residues. The CDR3, as DNA: TGTGCCAGCAGCACACAGGTTGCGGCTTTCTTT. Residues: CASSTQVAAFF.

This clonotype turned up a few times. In DNA, the CDR3 is TGTGCCAGCAGCCTATCAGGGACTGGGGCCAACGTCCTGACTTTC. As protein: CASSLSGTGANVLTF. This chain links TRBV14 with TRBJ2-6; TRBD1 is a possible D gene (5 bases). CDR3 length: 15 residues. V lost 4 bases and J lost 2, with 9 bases in between. CDR1 is SGHDN and CDR2 is FVKESK in the germline V gene.

This clonotype was observed a few times. This chain links TRBV12-5 with TRBJ2-7, with 9 bases identical to TRBD2. After removal of 6 bases from V and 2 bases from J, the junction contained 8 bases not matched to a gene. Germline V gene lookup returns CDR1 LGHNT and CDR2 FRNRAP. This CDR3 has 15 residues. In DNA form, the CDR3 reads TGTGCTAGTGGAAATAGCGGGAGAGTCGCCTACGAGCAGTACTTC. Its protein product is CASGNSGRVAYEQYF.

This clonotype showed up many times. The chain uses TRBV6-5 and TRBJ1-1; no clear D. The V gene lost 5 bases and the J gene lost 5 bases, with 12 bases spanning the gap. The CDR3 has 13 residues. Germline CDR1 reads MNHEY; CDR2 reads SVGAGI. CDR3 sequence: CASSRERNTEAFF. The DNA of the CDR3 is TGTGCCAGCAGTCGGGAACGGAATACTGAAGCTTTCTTT.

The V call is TRBV28, the J call TRBJ2-3; no firm D call. The last part of the DNA fits TRBJ1-5 better; the J call may be wrong. Germline V gives CDR1 MDHEN, CDR2 SYDVKM. The CDR3 covers 16 residues. CDR3 residues: CASSLLSSFSTDTQHF. CDR3 DNA: TGTGCCAGCAGTTTACTAAGCAGTTTTAGCACAGATACGCAGCATTTT.

This clonotype was recorded at least ten times. The chain's CDR3 is CASRSGTDTGELFF. DNA of the CDR3: TGCGCCAGCAGGTCCGGGACAGACACCGGGGAGCTGTTTTTT. The V call is TRBV10-2, the J call TRBJ2-2; TRBD1 agrees at 7 bases. Trimming cost V 6 bases and J 3 bases; bases outside gene matches: 4. The CDR3 is 14 amino acids. Looked up from germline, CDR1 is WSHSY and CDR2 is SAAADI.